Following are 7 T cell receptor beta chains from one sample sequenced in a study of control samples from healthy donors and cancer patients. Repertoires were generated with immunoSEQ multiplex PCR, while TCRdb's copy carries only in-frame clones and drops some. The table shows 95,000 to 150,000 clones, with less than 90% occurring only once. The sequenced sample was blood. The receptors were gathered from a man between 18 and 35 years old in good health.

The rearrangement uses TRBV9 and TRBJ2-7, with D perhaps TRBD1 (5 bases). Trimming shortened V by 0 bases and J by 9 bases, and 16 bases separated the two germline ends. Germline V gives CDR1 SGDLS, CDR2 YYNGEE. The CDR3 is 14 amino acids. The CDR3 protein is CASSVGEGVGTQYF. In nucleotides, the CDR3 is TGTGCCAGCAGCGTAGGGGAAGGGGTGGGAACGCAGTACTTC.

CDR3 in DNA: TGTGCCAGCAGCTTAGTCGTCCGAGCAGAGGCCGAGCAGTACTTC. Amino acid sequence: CASSLVVRAEAEQYF. The chain links TRBV5-4 to TRBJ2-7; D not resolved. V dropped 2 bases and J dropped 6 bases, with 18 bases sitting between them. Per germline, CDR1 SGHNT and CDR2 YYREEE (reference sequence). The CDR3 spans 15 residues. Using reference TRBV5-4 and TRBJ2-7 for the parts outside the CDR3, the full variable domain is ETGVTQSPTHLIKTRGQQVTLRCSSQSGHNTVSWYQQALGQGPQFIFQYYREEENGRGNFPPRFSGLQFPNYSSELNVNALELDDSALYLCASSLVVRAEAEQYFGPGTRLTVT.

The chain recombines TRBV11-2 with TRBJ2-7; D unclear. This CDR3 is built from 13 residues. Trimming removed 4 bases at V and 1 base at J, with 8 bases between. Germline assignment: CDR1 SGHAT and CDR2 FQNNGV. This CDR3 is CASSYVPSYEQYF. The CDR3 nucleotides are TGTGCCAGCAGCTACGTTCCTTCCTACGAGCAGTACTTC. Full variable domain (missing parts from reference TRBV11-2 and TRBJ2-7): EAGVAQSPRYKIIEKRQSVAFWCNPISGHATLYWYQQILGQGPKLLIQFQNNGVVDDSQLPKDRFSAERLKGVDSTLKIQPAKLEDSAVYLCASSYVPSYEQYFGPGTRLTVT.

The gene calls are TRBV6-6 and TRBJ1-2; D unresolved. Per the germline V gene, CDR1 is MNHNY and CDR2 is SVGAGI (reference sequence). The ends were cut back, 1 base at V and 1 base at J, with 7 bases in the middle. This CDR3 is built from 14 residues. The CDR3 is CASSYYGDNYGYTF. DNA for the CDR3: TGTGCCAGCAGTTACTACGGGGATAACTATGGCTACACCTTC.

The chain links TRBV11-2 to TRBJ1-5; no clear D. Germline lookup yields CDR1 SGHAT and CDR2 FQNNGV. Trimming stripped 3 bases from V and 9 bases from J, with 18 bases between. CDR3 length: 15 residues. This CDR3 is CASSLGLTSKGPQHF. The CDR3 region has the DNA TGTGCCAGCAGCTTGGGTCTTACTAGTAAGGGGCCCCAGCATTTT.

The CDR3 nucleotides read TGTGCCACCAGACAGGGGGCAATTTCTGGCTACACCTTC. Protein sequence: CATRQGAISGYTF. V gene TRBV19 combines with J gene TRBJ1-2, with 10 bases matching TRBD1. This CDR3 is 13 amino acids long. Germline assignment: CDR1 LNHDA and CDR2 SQIVND (reference sequence). V lost 10 bases to trimming and J lost 7 bases; unmatched junction nucleotides: 9.

The chain combines TRBV7-2 with TRBJ1-2, with D unresolved. Per the germline V gene, CDR1 is SGHTA and CDR2 is FQGNSA. The CDR3 is made up of 15 amino acids. The ends were cut back, 0 bases at V and 2 bases at J, with 10 bases in the middle. This CDR3 reads CASSLAFLGNYGYTF. The CDR3 DNA reads TGTGCCAGCAGCTTAGCGTTTCTGGGGAACTATGGCTACACCTTC.